The sequence of this T cell receptor (beta chain) was determined in a study of glioma-infiltrating T cells after dendritic cell vaccination. Study overall: Patients had newly diagnosed or recurrent glioblastoma and received dendritic cell vaccines. The vaccine used monocyte-derived dendritic cells pulsed overnight with autologous tumor lysate.

CDR1 and CDR2 (germline): MNHEY, SVGAGI. The CDR3 runs 15 residues. The V end was cut by 7 bases, the J end by 7 bases, with 17 bases between. Clones were read by immunoSEQ multiplex PCR, and TCRdb kept only the in-frame ones, dropping some. The profile shows roughly 100,000 clones, about four fifths of them singletons. PBMC were collected before vaccination, two weeks after the third vaccination, and at progression. The V call is TRBV6-5, the J call TRBJ1-6; TRBD1 might be the D (6 bases). This receptor was identified in a human donor with glioblastoma. Sequencing was performed on blood, taken before dendritic cell vaccination. In DNA, the CDR3 is TGTGCCAGCACTGCTTACAGGGAAGGCAATTCACCCCTCCACTTT. This encodes CASTAYREGNSPLHF.